This TCR beta chain was recovered during a study of cytomegalovirus exposure and HLA in healthy donors. General study points: Across donors, sequencing depth was assumed by presence/absence analyses to be roughly uniform. According to an earlier analysis, most TCR beta V segments yielded productive rearrangements about 87% or about 30% of the time. Follow-up analysis seemed to connect common viral pathogens with several of the most significant clusters identified. The study put roughly 160 TCR beta chains on its list as cytomegalovirus-associated.

Comments on this clone: Antigen: not known.

PCR amplification relied on 60 Vbeta primers (plus 13 Jbeta primers). TCRdb's copy holds only in-frame clones and misses some; the assay was immunoSEQ multiplex PCR. This repertoire shows about 180,000 clones, around 77% found once; its top ten account for 1%. The ends lost 8 bases at V and 7 bases at J; junction bases unmatched: 15. In germline, CDR1 is KGHSH, CDR2 LQKENI. The CDR3 totals 16 residues. The source material was PBMCs. The sequence derives from a woman aged 50 to 60 in good health and CMV-seropositive. This chain connects TRBV18 to TRBJ1-5, with 9 bases fitting TRBD1. The CDR3 here is CASTPQDRGRIQPQHF. The CDR3 DNA reads as TGTGCCAGCACCCCCCAGGACAGGGGAAGAATCCAGCCCCAGCATTTT.